Listed here are 17 T cell receptor beta chains from one sample, sequenced in a study of cytomegalovirus exposure and HLA in healthy donors. PCR was performed using 60 Vbeta and 13 Jbeta primers. Clones were read by immunoSEQ multiplex PCR, and TCRdb kept only the in-frame ones, dropping some. This sample has about 160,000 clones, with roughly three quarters found just once. Sequencing was carried out using PBMCs. Receptor source: a man aged 18 to 30 in good health and CMV-seropositive.

The V gene is TRBV5-4, the J gene TRBJ1-2; D is uncertain. Trimming left V 0 bases short and J 2 bases short, with 11 bases between. CDR1 is SGHNT and CDR2 is YYREEE in the germline V gene (reference sequence). This CDR3 has 15 amino acids. DNA of the CDR3: TGTGCCAGCAGCTTGGCCCTTGCAGAAAACTATGGCTACACCTTC. This sequence encodes CASSLALAENYGYTF.

The chain is built from TRBV5-5 and TRBJ1-6; D remains unclear. V was clipped by 0 bases and J by 0 bases, with 7 bases between them. Germline CDR1 is SGHKS and CDR2 is YYEKEE (reference sequence). The CDR3 totals 16 residues. CDR3 in amino acids: CASSLAFSSYNSPLHF. The CDR3 coding sequence is TGTGCCAGCAGCTTGGCTTTTAGCTCCTATAATTCACCCCTCCACTTT. Looking up the rest from reference TRBV5-5 and TRBJ1-6 gives the full variable domain: DAGVTQSPTHLIKTRGQQVTLRCSPISGHKSVSWYQQVLGQGPQFIFQYYEKEERGRGNFPDRFSARQFPNYSSELNVNALLLGDSALYLCASSLAFSSYNSPLHFGNGTRLTVT.

This chain links TRBV6-1 with TRBJ2-1; 11 nucleotides align to TRBD2. V trimming: 4 bases; J trimming: 8 bases; junction bases outside the gene matches: 13. The CDR3 runs to 17 residues. The germline CDR1 and CDR2 sequences are MNHNS and SASEGT. In nucleotides, the CDR3 is TGTGCCAGCAGTGCGAGCCCCGGGACTAGCGGATATGATGAGCAGTTCTTC. The encoded protein is CASSASPGTSGYDEQFF.

V usage is TRBV5-1 and J usage is TRBJ2-2; 16 nucleotides agree with TRBD2. CDR3 length: 22 amino acids. CDR1 is SGHRS, CDR2 YFSETQ, per germline. V lost 4 bases and J lost 7; bases outside the gene matches: 22. The DNA for the CDR3 is TGCGCCAGCAGCCGGCGGCCTGTCCCGGGACTAGCGGGAGGGGTCCCGGTCGGGGAGCTGTTTTTT. It encodes CASSRRPVPGLAGGVPVGELFF.

The rearrangement uses TRBV18 and TRBJ2-7, with a weak D call TRBD2 (5 bases). Per germline, CDR1 KGHSH and CDR2 LQKENI. The CDR3 has 13 amino acids. The germline V and J ends were trimmed by 0 bases and 7 bases, with 10 bases remaining between them. The CDR3 region has the DNA TGTGCCAGCTCACCACCGAGGGCCGGGGAGCAGTACTTC. It specifies CASSPPRAGEQYF.

J is TRBJ1-4 and V is TRBV9; TRBD1 aligns across 7 bases. J was trimmed by 7 bases and V by 4 bases; bases with no gene match: 10. The CDR3 sequence is 15 residues long. The germline V gene encodes CDR1 SGDLS and CDR2 YYNGEE. Here the CDR3 DNA reads TGTGCCAGCAGCATCGCAGGGGGTTCGGGTGAAAAACTGTTTTTT. Translating gives CASSIAGGSGEKLFF.

V and J are TRBV28 and TRBJ1-5; the D gene is possibly TRBD1 (5 bases). V lost 5 bases, J lost 4 bases, and 12 bases lay in between. Germline V gives CDR1 MDHEN, CDR2 SYDVKM. This CDR3 has 14 residues. CDR3 nucleotide sequence: TGTGCCAGCAGTACCCTCGGGGGGAATCAGCCCCAGCATTTT. It translates to CASSTLGGNQPQHF.

The table lists this clone with a few counts. The chain has TRBV6-4 and TRBJ2-1; 10 bases fit TRBD2. Trimming took 4 bases from V and 4 from J; bases not matched to a gene: 1. There are 14 residues in the CDR3. Germline V gives CDR1 MRHNA, CDR2 SNTAGT. Written as DNA, the CDR3 is TGTGCCAGCAGTGCTAGCGGGGGATACAATGAGCAGTTCTTC. This gives the protein CASSASGGYNEQFF.

The genes are TRBV2 and TRBJ2-7; 7 bases are shared with TRBD1. The germline CDR1 and CDR2 sequences are SNHLY and FYNNEI. The CDR3 is made up of 13 amino acids. The V and J ends lost 8 bases and 3 bases, in that order; junction bases with no gene match: 7. The CDR3 sequence: CASRRDRSYEQYF. For the CDR3, the DNA is TGTGCCAGCCGACGGGACAGAAGCTACGAGCAGTACTTC.

A few counts support this clone. This sequence joins TRBV25-1 and TRBJ2-5; 7 bases agree with TRBD1. Losses at the gene ends were 6 bases for V and 5 bases for J; bases not matched to a gene: 9. The CDR3 consists of 14 residues. CDR1 is MGHDK and CDR2 is SYGVNS in the germline V gene. The CDR3 bases are TGTGCCAGCAGCCCGACAGGGAGCAGGGAGACCCAGTACTTC. Translated, it gives CASSPTGSRETQYF.

This clone has a single count. The J gene is TRBJ1-2, the V gene TRBV29-1; D not certain. V lost 0 bases to trimming and J lost 6 bases, with 5 bases between them. The CDR3 has 11 amino acids. Germline-derived CDR1 and CDR2 are SQVTM and ANQGSEA. CDR3 DNA sequence: TGCAGCGTTGAAGATCAGAATGGCTACACCTTC. It is translated as CSVEDQNGYTF.

The chain carries TRBV18 and TRBJ1-2; perhaps TRBD1 as D (6 bases). The CDR3 spans 15 residues. The V and J ends lost 0 bases and 8 bases respectively, with 16 bases between them. CDR1 is KGHSH and CDR2 is LQKENI in the germline V gene. CDR3 sequence (DNA): TGTGCCAGCTCACCACCCGGCCGGGGGGGCGGCGGCTACACCTTC. As protein: CASSPPGRGGGGYTF. Drawing the rest from reference TRBV18 and TRBJ1-2, the complete variable domain is NAGVMQNPRHLVRRRGQEARLRCSPMKGHSHVYWYRQLPEEGLKFMVYLQKENIIDESGMPKERFSAEFPKEGPSILRIQQVVRGDSAAYFCASSPPGRGGGGYTFGSGTRLTVV.

V gene TRBV7-9 combines with J gene TRBJ1-5; a weak D match, TRBD1 (5 bases). V dropped 4 bases and J dropped 5 bases, with 12 bases sitting between them. CDR1 and CDR2 from the germline V gene are SEHNR and FQNEAQ (reference sequence). The CDR3 contains 14 residues. Here the CDR3 DNA reads TGTGCCAGCAGCTATCCTGGAGGGGATCAGCCCCAGCATTTT. Translated, it gives CASSYPGGDQPQHF.

This rearrangement joins TRBV5-1 to TRBJ1-1; 7 bases are a match to TRBD1. This CDR3 contains 16 residues. CDR1 and CDR2 from the germline V gene are SGHRS and YFSETQ. Losses at the gene ends were 5 bases for V and 0 bases for J; bases not matched to a gene: 10. This chain's CDR3 is CASRGGTAILNTEAFF. CDR3 coding DNA: TGCGCCAGCAGGGGTGGGACAGCTATTTTGAACACTGAAGCTTTCTTT.

The chain carries TRBV7-8 and TRBJ2-1; no clear D gene. There are 13 residues in the CDR3. Trimming removed 1 base from V and 8 bases from J, with 9 bases in between. Germline CDR1 is SGHVS and CDR2 is FQNEAQ. The CDR3 here is CASSLDTLYEQFF. CDR3 nucleotide sequence: TGTGCCAGCAGCTTAGACACCTTATATGAGCAGTTCTTC. Combining the CDR3 with reference TRBV7-8 and TRBJ2-1 gives the whole variable domain GAGVSQSPRYKVAKRGQDVALRCDPISGHVSLFWYQQALGQGPEFLTYFQNEAQLDKSGLPSDRFFAERPEGSVSTLKIQRTQQEDSAVYLCASSLDTLYEQFFGPGTRLTVL.

This chain uses TRBV9 with TRBJ1-6; the D is unclear. The CDR3 is 14 residues long. Germline V gene sequence: CDR1 SGDLS, CDR2 YYNGEE. V lost 0 bases and J lost 5, with 6 bases in between. CDR3 protein: CASSVGRDNSPLHF. The CDR3 DNA sequence: TGTGCCAGCAGCGTAGGTCGGGATAATTCACCCCTCCACTTT.

J is TRBJ1-5 and V is TRBV19; D perhaps matches TRBD1 (5 bases). Trimming left V 4 bases short and J 4 bases short, with 11 bases between. Per germline, CDR1 LNHDA and CDR2 SQIVND (reference sequence). The CDR3 contains 14 residues. The CDR3 spells CASSSRGGNQPQHF. The CDR3 DNA is TGTGCCAGTAGTAGCCGGGGGGGGAATCAGCCCCAGCATTTT.